This T cell receptor (beta chain) was observed in a study of lymphopenia after photon versus proton radiotherapy (dated by TCRdb to about 2019). Turning to the overall study: The immunological effects of photon versus proton radiation therapy were compared in patients with gastrointestinal tumors who developed high-grade lymphopenia. The 15 to 20 patients in the cohort had gastrointestinal tumors, were treated with either photon or proton therapy, and subsequently developed lymphopenia. The goal of the study was to characterize the differences between the two radiation modalities in how they affect the immune system.

Library preparation used the immunoSEQ multiplex PCR assay. Alongside multiparametric flow cytometry, deep sequencing of rearranged TCR beta loci was used to profile the T cell repertoires. This is the immuneACCESS table as TCRdb keeps it, with only in-frame sequences that have V and J called. A part of the clones is gone; compared with another copy, unresolved V genes explain less than half, and the rest is unexplained. The sample table shows approximately 25,000 clones, and about 82% are seen once. Approximately 22% of the sample rests with the top ten. Findings and caveats that apply to the study as a whole: During treatment, patients who received proton therapy stayed relatively stable, whereas patients who received photon therapy lost naive T cells and TCR diversity and gained effector/memory populations. Across the cohort, an inverse correlation was found between a larger post-nadir drop in TCR diversity and overall survival time among patients who died. Once the lymphocyte count had reached its nadir, the repertoires of photon-treated patients showed oligoclonal expansion, particularly of CD8+ Temra cells, and this expansion drove the decline in diversity. The survival association was assessed only in patients who died, and better survival with proton therapy was presented by the authors as a possibility rather than a demonstrated result.

As for this clone: The specificity of this receptor is unknown. Nothing much larger sits one base from this clone, and base qualities are not available.

V is pared back by 1 base and J by 7 bases, with 5 bases lying between the germline termini. The germline V gene encodes CDR1 SGHTA and CDR2 FQGNSA. The CDR3 measures 13 amino acids from cysteine to phenylalanine. Just the 39-base CDR3 DNA is kept, in frame starting at base 1. The sequence links TRBV7-2 to TRBJ1-6, with no reliable assignment of the D segment. Material: peripheral blood, obtained from a patient treated with proton-based radiotherapy. The clonotype was recovered from a woman between 70 and 85 years old with pancreatic cancer. The CDR3 protein is CASSLVVNSPLHF. The DNA is TGTGCCAGCAGCTTAGTAGTAAATTCACCCCTCCACTTT. Reference TRBV7-2 and TRBJ1-6 genes cover what lies past the CDR3, so the full variable domain is GAGVSQSPSNKVTEKGKDVELRCDPISGHTALYWYRQSLGQGLEFLIYFQGNSAPDKSGLPSDRFSAERTGGSVSTLTIQRTQQEDSAVYLCASSLVVNSPLHFGNGTRLTVT.